This TCR beta chain was captured in a study of early T cells in non-severe SARS-CoV-2 infection. The wider study: Sequencing targeted bulk RNA from unsorted whole blood, leaving chains unpaired.

Unique molecular identifier tags were affixed to discrete cDNA molecules. In TCRdb, the 5' RACE reads were re-called with MiXCR into one record per CDR3 protein. The sample records nearly 50,000 distinct CDR3 sequences, 6.2% being singletons. This clonotype showed up many times. Its antigen is currently unknown. The CDR3 covers 15 residues. The V segment lost 4 bases and the J segment 4 bases; nucleotides outside the gene matches: 6. Germline CDR1 and CDR2: SGHRS and YFSETQ. Study-wide findings and caveats: The VDJdb matching leaned toward anti-spike CD8 responses and overlooked private and CD4 specificities.

Here the sequenced sample was whole blood, taken at baseline. The chain employs TRBV5-1 and TRBJ2-1; 9 bases map to TRBD1. This receptor was obtained from an adult who was a healthcare worker with PCR-confirmed SARS-CoV-2 infection or an uninfected control (not recorded which). The CDR3 protein is CASSRTGQGYNEQFF. The CDR3 nucleotides are TGCGCCAGCAGCAGGACGGGACAGGGTTACAATGAGCAGTTCTTC.